This entry describes one T cell receptor (beta chain). Antigen unknown. This specimen comes from a study of molecular identifiers for immune sequencing clone quantification. Study in general: Five aliquots were made in replicates from the RNA of about 20,000 or 100,000 naive CD8 cells, and four were sequenced.

Sorting defined naive CD8 T cells as CD8+CD4-CCR7+CD45RA+. Findings of the study overall: For effector cells, clones above 20 RNA copies held over 98% of molecules; for naive cells, under 1%.

Bulk libraries came from a prior protocol with listed TCR primers. TCRdb used MiXCR to reprocess the PCR reads, holding one entry per CDR3 protein. The data hold around 460,000 distinct CDR3 sequences, with about 26% observed a single time. The CDR3 length is 13 residues. Germline V CDR1 and CDR2: SGHTA, FQGTGA. Trimming at V came to 4 bases and at J to 10 bases, leaving 9 bases not matched to a gene. The gene calls are TRBV7-3 and TRBJ2-7; the match to TRBD2 covers 8 bases. Sequenced material: naive CD8+ T cells from blood, with Jurkat cell RNA spiked in. The subset was: FACS-sorted CD8+CD4-CCR7+CD45RA+ naive T cells. This clonotype was obtained from a human donor in good health. Some libraries in this study had Jurkat cell RNA spiked in. The CDR3 region is CASSSAGEEPQYF. CDR3 in DNA: TGTGCCAGCAGCTCAGCGGGAGAAGAGCCCCAGTACTTC.